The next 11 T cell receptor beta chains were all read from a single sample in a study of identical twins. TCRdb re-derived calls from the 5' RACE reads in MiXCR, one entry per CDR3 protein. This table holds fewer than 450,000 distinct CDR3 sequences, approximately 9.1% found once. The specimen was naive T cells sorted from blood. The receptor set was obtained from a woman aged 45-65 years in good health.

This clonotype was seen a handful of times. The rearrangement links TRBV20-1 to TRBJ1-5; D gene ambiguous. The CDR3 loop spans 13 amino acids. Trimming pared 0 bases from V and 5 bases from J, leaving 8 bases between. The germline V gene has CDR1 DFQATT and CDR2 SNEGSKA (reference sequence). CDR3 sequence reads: CSAREGWDQPQHF. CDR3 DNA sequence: TGCAGTGCTAGAGAGGGGTGGGATCAGCCCCAGCATTTT.

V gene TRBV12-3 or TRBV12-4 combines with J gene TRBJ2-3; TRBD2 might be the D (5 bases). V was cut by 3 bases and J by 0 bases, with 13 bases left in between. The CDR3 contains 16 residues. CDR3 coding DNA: TGTGCCAGCAGTTTCTACCGGGGAGCTAGCACAGATACGCAGTATTTT. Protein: CASSFYRGASTDTQYF.

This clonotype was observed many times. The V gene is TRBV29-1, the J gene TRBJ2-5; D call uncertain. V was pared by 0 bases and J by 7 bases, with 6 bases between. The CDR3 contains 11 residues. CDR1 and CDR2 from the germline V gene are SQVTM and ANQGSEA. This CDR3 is CSVEDPGTQYF. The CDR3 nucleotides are TGCAGCGTTGAAGATCCGGGGACCCAGTACTTC.

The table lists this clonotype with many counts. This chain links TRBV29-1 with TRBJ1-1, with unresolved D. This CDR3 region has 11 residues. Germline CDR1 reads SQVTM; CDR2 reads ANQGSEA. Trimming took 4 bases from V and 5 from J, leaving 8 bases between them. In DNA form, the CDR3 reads TGCAGCGTTGGGATGGGAACTGAAGCTTTCTTT. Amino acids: CSVGMGTEAFF.

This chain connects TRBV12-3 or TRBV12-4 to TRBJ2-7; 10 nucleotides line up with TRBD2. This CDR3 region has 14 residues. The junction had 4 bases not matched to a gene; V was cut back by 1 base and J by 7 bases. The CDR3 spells CASSLEELAGEQYV. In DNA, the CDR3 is TGTGCCAGCAGTTTAGAGGAACTAGCGGGAGAGCAGTACGTC.

The CDR3 reads CASSPSPGLAETQYF. CDR3 sequence (DNA): TGTGCCAGCAGCCCCTCGCCGGGACTAGCAGAGACCCAGTACTTC. The chain recombines TRBV7-3 with TRBJ2-5; 9 bases agree with TRBD2. After removal of 5 bases from V and 4 bases from J, the junction contained 8 bases not matched to a gene. The length of the CDR3 is 15 residues. The germline V gene encodes CDR1 SGHTA and CDR2 FQGTGA.

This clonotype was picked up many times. The CDR3 coding sequence is TGTGCCAGCAGTTTGACTAGCGGGAGGTACGAGCAGTACTTC. It is translated as CASSLTSGRYEQYF. V is TRBV6-2 or TRBV6-3 and J is TRBJ2-7; 13 bases line up with TRBD2. Germline CDR1 reads MNHEY; CDR2 reads SVGEGT. The CDR3 loop spans 14 amino acids. J lost 4 bases, V lost 4 bases, and 1 base had no gene match.

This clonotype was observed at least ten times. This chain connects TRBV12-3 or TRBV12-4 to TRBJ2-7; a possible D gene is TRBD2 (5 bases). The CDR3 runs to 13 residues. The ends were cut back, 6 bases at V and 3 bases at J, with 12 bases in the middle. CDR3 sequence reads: CASSYGLYYEQYF. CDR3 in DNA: TGTGCCAGCAGCTACGGACTTTACTACGAGCAGTACTTC.

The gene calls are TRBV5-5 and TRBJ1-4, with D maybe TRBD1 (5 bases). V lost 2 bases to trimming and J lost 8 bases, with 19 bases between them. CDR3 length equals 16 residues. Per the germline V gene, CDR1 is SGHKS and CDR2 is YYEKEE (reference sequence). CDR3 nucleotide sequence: TGTGCCAGCAGCTTTGGCGATGTGGGGACCCACGAAAAACTGTTTTTT. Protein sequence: CASSFGDVGTHEKLFF.

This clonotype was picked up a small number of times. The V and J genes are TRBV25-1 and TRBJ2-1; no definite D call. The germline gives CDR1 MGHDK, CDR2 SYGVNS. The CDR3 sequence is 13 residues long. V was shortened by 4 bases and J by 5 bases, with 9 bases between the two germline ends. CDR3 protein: CASSALRDNEQFF. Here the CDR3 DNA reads TGTGCCAGCAGTGCCCTCCGGGACAATGAGCAGTTCTTC.

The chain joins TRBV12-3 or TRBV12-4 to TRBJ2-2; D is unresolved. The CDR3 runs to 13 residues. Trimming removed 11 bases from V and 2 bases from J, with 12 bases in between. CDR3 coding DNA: TGTGCCGGCCCGAGATACAACACCGGGGAGCTGTTTTTT. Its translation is CAGPRYNTGELFF.